A single sample is the source of the 19 T cell receptor beta chains below, sequenced in a study of blood T cells in healthy people across ages. A second PCR of 7 to 11 cycles used a sample-barcoded 5' primer and a J-beta primer mix. Each CDR3 protein is one row after TCRdb ran MiXCR on the 5' RACE reads. The data show over 1,500,000 distinct CDR3 sequences, roughly two fifths seen once. Sequencing was carried out using blood. The receptors originated from a human donor in good health.

The V call is TRBV6-1, the J call TRBJ1-5; 9 bases map to TRBD1. The germline gives CDR1 MNHNS, CDR2 SASEGT. V shed 0 bases and J 7 bases; nucleotides not matched to a gene: 4. CDR3 size: 15 residues. The CDR3 is CASSEAGTGLQPQHF. CDR3 coding DNA: TGTGCCAGCAGTGAAGCCGGGACAGGGCTACAGCCCCAGCATTTT.

This chain connects TRBV7-2 to TRBJ1-2; D may be TRBD1 (5 bases). The CDR3 loop spans 14 amino acids. Germline loops: CDR1 SGHTA, CDR2 FQGNSA. The V end was cut by 5 bases, the J end by 6 bases, with 16 bases between. CDR3 DNA: TGTGCCAGCAGCCCCCAAAAAGGGGACCATGGCTACACCTTC. Translation gives CASSPQKGDHGYTF. The full variable domain, completed using reference TRBV7-2 and TRBJ1-2, is GAGVSQSPSNKVTEKGKDVELRCDPISGHTALYWYRQSLGQGLEFLIYFQGNSAPDKSGLPSDRFSAERTGGSVSTLTIQRTQQEDSAVYLCASSPQKGDHGYTFGSGTRLTVV.

The V call is TRBV9, the J call TRBJ1-4; the D is unclear. CDR3 size: 14 residues. Germline V gene data show CDR1 as SGDLS and CDR2 as YYNGEE. The germline V and J ends were trimmed by 4 bases and 5 bases, with 12 bases remaining between them. CDR3 loop: CASSPYSENEKLFF. The CDR3 DNA reads TGTGCCAGCAGCCCGTACAGTGAAAATGAAAAACTGTTTTTT.

The chain employs TRBV9 and TRBJ1-4; 7 bases are a match to TRBD1. With 3 bases clipped from V and 8 bases from J, the junction kept 10 bases outside the gene matches. The germline CDR1 and CDR2 sequences are SGDLS and YYNGEE. The CDR3 is made up of 15 amino acids. The CDR3 region is CASSATRGLEEKLFF. The DNA for the CDR3 is TGTGCCAGCAGCGCGACCAGGGGGTTAGAGGAAAAACTGTTTTTT.

The V call is TRBV27, the J call TRBJ2-3, with 10 bases matching TRBD2. The trim removed 6 bases at V and 5 bases at J, leaving 8 bases unmatched. Germline V gives CDR1 MNHEY, CDR2 SMNVEV (reference sequence). The CDR3 contains 15 residues. Here the CDR3 DNA reads TGTGCCAGCAGCCAACTAGCGGGGAGGGGAGATACGCAGTATTTT. It is translated as CASSQLAGRGDTQYF.

This rearrangement joins TRBV5-6 to TRBJ2-7; the D is unclear. V lost 2 bases and J 0 bases, leaving 6 bases between the germline ends. The CDR3 contains 13 residues. Germline assignment: CDR1 SGHDT and CDR2 YYEEEE. The DNA of the CDR3 is TGTGCCAGCAGCTTTCAGCACTCCTACGAGCAGTACTTC. This sequence encodes CASSFQHSYEQYF.

The chain combines TRBV29-1 with TRBJ1-2, with a tentative D call TRBD1 (6 bases). The germline V gene has CDR1 SQVTM and CDR2 ANQGSEA. The CDR3 is 13 amino acids. Trimming took off 3 bases at V and 5 bases at J, with 13 bases between the two ends. For the CDR3, the DNA is TGCAGCGTTGACTTAACAGGGAGTTATGGCTACACCTTC. Its protein is CSVDLTGSYGYTF.

This clonotype has more than one count but fewer than ten. CDR3 sequence (DNA): TGCAGTGCTAGGGGTAGCGGGGGGGTTCTGGAGCAGTACTTC. It encodes CSARGSGGVLEQYF. The rearrangement links TRBV20-1 to TRBJ2-7; 11 nucleotides align to TRBD2. Germline V lookup: CDR1 DFQATT, CDR2 SNEGSKA (reference sequence). This CDR3 region has 14 residues. The J segment lost 7 bases and the V segment lost 3 bases, leaving 8 bases of the junction unmatched.

The genes are TRBV6-5 and TRBJ1-2, with a tentative D call TRBD1 (5 bases). CDR3 size: 12 residues. Germline values: CDR1 MNHEY, CDR2 SVGAGI. Trimming removed 8 bases at V and 6 bases at J, with 13 bases between. Here the CDR3 DNA reads TGTGCCAGCCGGGAGGGGAGTGATGGCTACACCTTC. Its translation is CASREGSDGYTF.

This clonotype has more than one count but fewer than ten. The chain employs TRBV6-2 or TRBV6-3 and TRBJ2-3; D is perhaps TRBD2 (6 bases). The CDR3 length is 14 residues. Trimming took 7 bases from V and 6 from J, leaving 17 bases between them. Germline V gene data show CDR1 as MNHEY and CDR2 as SVGEGT. In nucleotides, the CDR3 is TGTGCCAGCATTTCCCGGGACTCTCATGATACGCAGTATTTT. Translated: CASISRDSHDTQYF.

The CDR3 nucleotides read TGTGCCAGCTCACCACCGGGACAGGGGATGGATGAAAAACTGTTTTTT. It translates to CASSPPGQGMDEKLFF. The chain uses TRBV18 and TRBJ1-4; 10 bases fit TRBD1. The CDR3 runs to 16 residues. The trim removed 0 bases at V and 6 bases at J, leaving 4 bases unmatched. CDR1 and CDR2 (germline): KGHSH, LQKENI.

As for this clonotype: The germline gene is not matched at one end of the junction; a read error may be the cause. The V and J genes are TRBV29-1 and TRBJ1-2; D not resolved. Germline V CDR1 and CDR2: SQVTM, ANQGSEA. The CDR3 loop spans 15 amino acids. CDR3 coding DNA: TGCAGCGGTGAAACCCTTCGTAGAGGGAACTATGGCTACACCTTC. It encodes CSGETLRRGNYGYTF.

V gene TRBV7-9 combines with J gene TRBJ2-1; D unresolved. Germline V gives CDR1 SEHNR, CDR2 FQNEAQ (reference sequence). V lost 8 bases, J lost 2 bases, and 16 bases lay in between. The CDR3 extends over 15 amino acids. CDR3: CASSRASSTYNEQFF. In nucleotides, the CDR3 is TGTGCCAGCTCGCGTGCCTCGTCCACCTACAATGAGCAGTTCTTC.

This chain connects TRBV27 to TRBJ1-6; D is undetermined. Trimming removed 6 bases from V and 7 bases from J, with 13 bases in between. From germline, CDR1 is MNHEY and CDR2 SMNVEV (reference sequence). There are 14 residues in the CDR3. The CDR3 bases are TGTGCCAGCAGACTCTTGGGGAAGAATTCACCCCTCCACTTT. It encodes CASRLLGKNSPLHF.

The chain joins TRBV29-1 to TRBJ1-2; TRBD1 might be the D (5 bases). V shed 6 bases and J shed 2 bases, with 16 bases lying between them. The CDR3 extends over 14 amino acids. The germline gives CDR1 SQVTM, CDR2 ANQGSEA. CDR3 residues: CSVDETDENYGYTF. CDR3 nucleotide sequence: TGCAGCGTGGACGAGACAGATGAAAACTATGGCTACACCTTC.

The chain uses TRBV4-1 and TRBJ2-5, with D unresolved. Germline V gives CDR1 MGHRA, CDR2 YSYEKL. V lost 1 base, J lost 4 bases, and 10 bases lay in between. The CDR3 consists of 14 residues. Here the CDR3 DNA reads TGCGCCAGCAGCCAAGTCTCAGTACCAGAGACCCAGTACTTC. As protein: CASSQVSVPETQYF.

This clonotype was seen a handful of times. The gene calls are TRBV29-1 and TRBJ1-2; TRBD1 matches at 9 bases. Unmatched junction bases numbered 3, after V lost 5 bases and J lost 8 bases. Germline V lookup: CDR1 SQVTM, CDR2 ANQGSEA. The CDR3 is 11 residues long. The CDR3 DNA is TGCAGCGTTCTGACAGGGGGGGGCTACACCTTC. Amino acid sequence: CSVLTGGGYTF.

This sequence joins TRBV20-1 and TRBJ2-1; D may be TRBD1 (5 bases). The CDR3 consists of 15 residues. Germline loops: CDR1 DFQATT, CDR2 SNEGSKA (reference sequence). The CDR3, as DNA: TGCAGCGTCAAACAGGAGAGTAGGGCCTACAATGAGCAGTTCTTC. Its translation is CSVKQESRAYNEQFF.

CDR3 in DNA: TGTGCCAGCAGTTGGGGGGGCGGGGGTGAGGAGACCCAGTACTTC. Translating it yields CASSWGGGGEETQYF. The rearrangement uses TRBV12-3 or TRBV12-4 and TRBJ2-5, with a tentative D call TRBD2 (7 bases). The CDR3 has 15 residues. V lost 4 bases and J 5 bases, leaving 17 bases between the germline ends.